The present TCR beta chain was sequenced within a study of shared clonotypes between healthy human individuals. Findings and limits, study-wide: Between a few donors, naive CD4 clonotypes were shared at a level of about 5%. Estimated richness was generally greater in naive than memory subsets. The authors expected sequencing depth to affect clonotype sharing among donors.

Naive CD8 cells were CD45RO-negative, positively selected for CCR7, excluding terminally differentiated effector memory CD45RA+ cells. On this clone itself: Its antigen is undetermined.

TCRdb keeps only in-frame clones here, not all; method: immunoSEQ multiplex PCR. Of approximately 720,000 clones in the sample, 90% to 95% were seen once. Germline CDR1 reads SGHNT; CDR2 reads YYREEE (reference sequence). The V gene lost 4 bases and the J gene lost 2 bases, with 22 bases spanning the gap. CDR3 length equals 17 residues. The sequencing input was naive CD8+ T cells sorted from blood. This chain links TRBV5-4 with TRBJ2-7; D is possibly TRBD1 (5 bases). The TCR sequence derives from a man aged 30 to 45 in good health. In DNA, the CDR3 is TGTGCCAGCAGCGGGGATGGGGCCAGCTACACGACCTACGAGCAGTACTTC. It specifies CASSGDGASYTTYEQYF. The full variable domain, rest sourced from reference TRBV5-4 and TRBJ2-7, is ETGVTQSPTHLIKTRGQQVTLRCSSQSGHNTVSWYQQALGQGPQFIFQYYREEENGRGNFPPRFSGLQFPNYSSELNVNALELDDSALYLCASSGDGASYTTYEQYFGPGTRLTVT.